A selection of T cell receptor beta chains follows, all from one sample in a study of blood T cell repertoires in COVID-19. The assay was immunoSEQ multiplex PCR, and TCRdb's table has in-frame clones only and misses some. The data contain 150,000 to 200,000 clones, about 87% of them singletons. Sequenced: peripheral blood. Receptor source: a woman in her 30s with acute or convalescent COVID-19. The CDR3 runs from the conserved cysteine through the conserved F or W. D genes are given only for firm matches. The size of a clone is reported for some rows only, either as once, few or many, or as a class for expanded clones.

clone_size j_call v_call d_call cdr3_nt cdr3_aa
. TRBJ1-1 TRBV10-1 . TGCGCCAGCAGCCCCAGGGAGGACACTGAAGCTTTCTTT CASSPREDTEAFF
once TRBJ1-1 TRBV11-2 . TGTGCCAGCAGCCTAGCTCAGGGTAGTGAAGCTTTCTTT CASSLAQGSEAFF
. TRBJ1-6 TRBV28 TRBD1 TGTGCCAGCATGGGATCGGGACAGGTGGGGAATTCACCCCTCCACTTT CASMGSGQVGNSPLHF
. TRBJ2-1 TRBV10-1 . TGCGCCAGCAGTCGGGAGTCCTACAATGAGCAGTTCTTC CASSRESYNEQFF
. TRBJ2-1 TRBV4-1 . TGCGCCAGCAGCCAACATGTCGGGGGTTACAATGAGCAGTTCTTC CASSQHVGGYNEQFF
. TRBJ2-6 TRBV19 . TGTGCCAGTGGTGAACAGGCTGCTGGGGCCAACGTCCTGACTTTC CASGEQAAGANVLTF
. TRBJ1-1 TRBV28 . TGTGCCAGCAGTTTTTGGGGAGTCGGAGCTTTCTTT CASSFWGVGAFF
. TRBJ2-3 TRBV9 . TGTGCCAGCAGCGACGAACGGACAGCCAGCACAGATACGCAGTATTTT CASSDERTASTDTQYF
. TRBJ2-7 TRBV7-2 TRBD2 TGTGCCAGCAGCTTAGCGGGACTAGGTTTCTACGAGCAGTACTTC CASSLAGLGFYEQYF
once TRBJ1-1 TRBV19 . TGTGCCAGCAAGGAGAGACAGATGAACACTGAAGCTTTCTTT CASKERQMNTEAFF
. TRBJ2-6 TRBV5-1 . TGCGCCAGCAGCCCCTCGGGGGACCACATCTCTGGGGCCAACGTCCTGACTTTC CASSPSGDHISGANVLTF
. TRBJ2-3 TRBV5-1 . TGCGCCAGCAGCTCAGAATACACAGATACGCAGTATTTT CASSSEYTDTQYF
. TRBJ1-4 TRBV6-5 TRBD1 TGTGCCAGCAGTCTAGGGGGGACAGGTGGTGAAAAACTGTTTTTT CASSLGGTGGEKLFF
. TRBJ2-5 TRBV12-5 . TGTGCTAGTGGTTCGGAAGAGACCCAGTACTTC CASGSEETQYF
. TRBJ2-1 TRBV28 . TGTGCCAGCAGTTCTCTGACTAGCTCCTACAATGAGCAGTTCTTC CASSSLTSSYNEQFF
. TRBJ2-7 TRBV7-9 . TGTGCCAGCAGCCTACCCCCGGGGAGGCACTCCTACGAGCAGTACTTC CASSLPPGRHSYEQYF
. TRBJ2-2 TRBV10-1 . TGCGCCAGCAGCGGAGGGCCAGCGATCGGGGAGCTGTTTTTT CASSGGPAIGELFF
. TRBJ2-7 TRBV28 . TGTGCCAGCAGCACAACCCGCGACTCGGTGAACTTC CASSTTRDSVNF
once TRBJ2-4 TRBV2 TRBD1 TGTGCCAGCACCTTACCGGGACAGGGGGCGGCAAACATTCAGTACTTC CASTLPGQGAANIQYF
. TRBJ1-1 TRBV5-1 . TGCGCCAGCAGCTCCAGGGAGGACACTGAAGCTTTCTTT CASSSREDTEAFF
. TRBJ1-2 TRBV12-3/TRBV12-4 . TGTGCCAGCACCCCACAGGGTCTCGAAGGCTACACCTTC CASTPQGLEGYTF
. TRBJ1-3 TRBV27 TRBD1 TGTGCCAGCAAGCCGGGACAGGGACCGGACACCATATATTTT CASKPGQGPDTIYF
. TRBJ2-1 TRBV6-5 TRBD2 TGTGCCACCTCAGCGGGAGGTATCTACAATGAGCAGTTCTTC CATSAGGIYNEQFF
. TRBJ1-5 TRBV5-1 TRBD1 TGCGCCAGCAGCCTAGGACAGGGGGGTCAGCCCCAGCATTTT CASSLGQGGQPQHF
. TRBJ2-5 TRBV5-4 . TGTGCCAGCAGCTTGGAGCTCGAAGAGACCCAGTACTTC CASSLELEETQYF
. TRBJ1-2 TRBV29-1 . TGCAGCGTTGACGGCGGGGCCAACCAAGGGGGCTACACCTTC CSVDGGANQGGYTF
. TRBJ1-2 TRBV28 TRBD1 TGTGCCGGCATGACAGGGGCCCCGGACTATGGCTACACCTTC CAGMTGAPDYGYTF
. TRBJ1-5 TRBV5-1 . TGCGCCAGCAGCGGGCTCGGGGGTCAGCCCCAGCATTTT CASSGLGGQPQHF
. TRBJ1-2 TRBV24-1 . TGTGCCACCAGTGAGACAGTGGACTATGGCTACACCTTC CATSETVDYGYTF
. TRBJ1-3 TRBV20-1 . TGCAGTGCAGGGTCAGGGAACACCATATATTTT CSAGSGNTIYF
. TRBJ1-2 TRBV2 . TGTGCCAGCAGTCGTACCTCACAGGGCGTAGTCAACTATGGCTACACCTTC CASSRTSQGVVNYGYTF
. TRBJ1-5 TRBV30 . TGTGCCGCTTCGGTTAGCAATCAGCCCCAGCATTTT CAASVSNQPQHF
. TRBJ1-1 TRBV14 TRBD1 TGTGCCAGCAGGCCGACAGGGGGCGTGAGGACTGAAGCTTTCTTT CASRPTGGVRTEAFF
. TRBJ2-3 TRBV12-3/TRBV12-4 . TGTGCCAGCAGGTCAACAGATACGCAGTATTTT CASRSTDTQYF
. TRBJ2-1 TRBV7-9 TRBD2 TGTGCCAGCAGCTACCGATCGCAGAGCGGGATTTACAATGAGCAGTTCTTC CASSYRSQSGIYNEQFF
. TRBJ2-2 TRBV27 TRBD2 TGTGCCAGCAGTTTAGCGGGAGGAGTCACCGGGGAGCTGTTTTTT CASSLAGGVTGELFF
. TRBJ2-4 TRBV30 . TGTGCCTGGACCGTTGCCGGGACACGGAACATTCAGTACTTC CAWTVAGTRNIQYF
. TRBJ1-5 TRBV19 . TGTGCCCAACCGTGGCGGGGGGGTTTGCAGCCCCAGCATTTT CAQPWRGGLQPQHF
once TRBJ2-3 TRBV30 . TGTGCCTGGAGAAGATTAGCGACGACGCAGTATTTT CAWRRLATTQYF
. TRBJ1-5 TRBV12-3/TRBV12-4 . TGTGCCAGCAGTTTAGCGCGGAATCAGCCCCAGCATTTT CASSLARNQPQHF
. TRBJ1-6 TRBV2 . TGTGCCAGCAAGCCTGACCCTAGCTCCTATAATTCACCCCTCCACTTT CASKPDPSSYNSPLHF